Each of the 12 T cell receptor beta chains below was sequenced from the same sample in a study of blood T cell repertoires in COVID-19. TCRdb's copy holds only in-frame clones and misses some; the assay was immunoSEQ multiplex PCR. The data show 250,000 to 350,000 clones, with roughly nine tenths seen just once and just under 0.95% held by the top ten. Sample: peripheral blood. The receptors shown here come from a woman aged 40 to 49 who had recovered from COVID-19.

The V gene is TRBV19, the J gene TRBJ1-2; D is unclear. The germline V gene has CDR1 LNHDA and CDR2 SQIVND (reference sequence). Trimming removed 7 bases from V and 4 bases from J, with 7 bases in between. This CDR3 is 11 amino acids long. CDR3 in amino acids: CASTEGYGYTF. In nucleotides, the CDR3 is TGTGCCAGTACTGAGGGCTATGGCTACACCTTC.

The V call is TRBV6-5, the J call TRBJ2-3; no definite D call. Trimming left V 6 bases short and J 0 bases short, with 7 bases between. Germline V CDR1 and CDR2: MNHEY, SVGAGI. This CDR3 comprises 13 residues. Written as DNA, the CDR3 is TGTGCCAGCAGAAGCCGGAGCACAGATACGCAGTATTTT. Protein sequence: CASRSRSTDTQYF.

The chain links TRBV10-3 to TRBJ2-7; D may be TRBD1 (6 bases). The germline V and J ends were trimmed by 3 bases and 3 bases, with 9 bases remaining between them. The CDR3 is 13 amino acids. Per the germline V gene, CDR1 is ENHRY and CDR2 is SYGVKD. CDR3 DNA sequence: TGTGCCATCAGTGATGGGGGCCGCTACGAGCAGTACTTC. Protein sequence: CAISDGGRYEQYF.

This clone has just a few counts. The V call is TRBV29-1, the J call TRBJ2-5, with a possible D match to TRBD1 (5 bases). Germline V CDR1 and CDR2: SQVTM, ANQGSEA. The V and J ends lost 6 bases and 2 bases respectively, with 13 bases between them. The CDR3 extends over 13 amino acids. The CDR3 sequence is CSVQARAQETQYF. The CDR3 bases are TGCAGCGTACAGGCCAGGGCTCAAGAGACCCAGTACTTC.

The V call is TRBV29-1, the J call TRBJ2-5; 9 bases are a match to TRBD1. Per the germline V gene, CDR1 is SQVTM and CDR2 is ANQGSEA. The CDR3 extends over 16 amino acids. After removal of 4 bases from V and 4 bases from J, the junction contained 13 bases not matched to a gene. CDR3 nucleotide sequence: TGCAGCGTTGGGACAGGGGCCCTCCAAGGTCGAGAGACCCAGTACTTC. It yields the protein CSVGTGALQGRETQYF.

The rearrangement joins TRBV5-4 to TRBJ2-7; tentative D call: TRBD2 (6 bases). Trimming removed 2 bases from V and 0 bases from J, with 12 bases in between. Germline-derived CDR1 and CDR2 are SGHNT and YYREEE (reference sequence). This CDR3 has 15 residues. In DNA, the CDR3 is TGTGCCAGCAGCTTAGGGACTGCCTCCTCCTACGAGCAGTACTTC. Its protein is CASSLGTASSYEQYF. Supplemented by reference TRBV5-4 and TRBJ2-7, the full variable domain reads ETGVTQSPTHLIKTRGQQVTLRCSSQSGHNTVSWYQQALGQGPQFIFQYYREEENGRGNFPPRFSGLQFPNYSSELNVNALELDDSALYLCASSLGTASSYEQYFGPGTRLTVT.

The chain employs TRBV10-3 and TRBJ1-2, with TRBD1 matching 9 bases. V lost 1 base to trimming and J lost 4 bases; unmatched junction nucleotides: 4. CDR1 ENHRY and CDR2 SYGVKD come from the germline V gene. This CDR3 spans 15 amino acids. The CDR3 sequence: CAISELDRGSYGYTF. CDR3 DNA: TGTGCCATCAGTGAGTTGGACAGGGGAAGCTATGGCTACACCTTC.

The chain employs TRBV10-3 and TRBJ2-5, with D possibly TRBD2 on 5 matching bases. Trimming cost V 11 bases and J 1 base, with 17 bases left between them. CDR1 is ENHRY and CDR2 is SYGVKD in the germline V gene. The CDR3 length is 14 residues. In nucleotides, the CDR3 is TGTGCCCACTCTGAGGGAGTCGTCCAAGAGACCCAGTACTTC. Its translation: CAHSEGVVQETQYF.

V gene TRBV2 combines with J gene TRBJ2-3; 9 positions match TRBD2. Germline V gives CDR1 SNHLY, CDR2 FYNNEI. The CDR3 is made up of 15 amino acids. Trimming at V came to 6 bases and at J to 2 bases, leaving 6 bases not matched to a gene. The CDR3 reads CASRIGLASTDTQYF. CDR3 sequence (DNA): TGTGCCAGCAGAATAGGACTAGCGTCCACAGATACGCAGTATTTT.

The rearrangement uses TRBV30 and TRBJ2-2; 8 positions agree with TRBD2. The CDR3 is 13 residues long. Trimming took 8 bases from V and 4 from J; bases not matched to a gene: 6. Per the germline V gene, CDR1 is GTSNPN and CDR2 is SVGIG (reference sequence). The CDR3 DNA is TGTGCCCGGGCGGGGGGCGCCACCGGGGAGCTGTTTTTT. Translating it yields CARAGGATGELFF.

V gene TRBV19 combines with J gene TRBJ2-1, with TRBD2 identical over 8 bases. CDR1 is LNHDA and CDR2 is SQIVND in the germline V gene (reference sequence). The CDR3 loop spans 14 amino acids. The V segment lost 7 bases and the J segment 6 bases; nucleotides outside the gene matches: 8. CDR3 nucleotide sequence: TGTGCCAGTATGCACTTCAGCGGGAGCAATGAGCAGTTCTTC. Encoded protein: CASMHFSGSNEQFF.

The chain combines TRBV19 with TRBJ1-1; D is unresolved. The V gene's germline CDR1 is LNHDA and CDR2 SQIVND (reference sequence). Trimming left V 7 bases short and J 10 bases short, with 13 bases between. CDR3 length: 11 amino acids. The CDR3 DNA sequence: TGTGCCAGTACCCCGCGGCGAGTAGCTTTCTTT. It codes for CASTPRRVAFF.